The source of this T cell receptor beta chain is a study of blood T cell repertoires in COVID-19. At the level of the study: Acute and convalescent COVID-19 specimens originated in the United States, Italy and Spain. The analysed material was cDNA or gDNA that came from T cells, B-cell-depleted T cells, or PBMCs.

V lost 3 bases to trimming and J lost 3 bases; unmatched junction nucleotides: 5. Germline lookup yields CDR1 SGHRS and CDR2 YFSETQ. The CDR3 contains 15 residues. In the original analysis: Using reference gene primer amplification, nucleated cell counts were estimated. Clones were read by immunoSEQ multiplex PCR, and TCRdb kept only the in-frame ones, dropping some. That table is the source of V, J and clone size, and D and trimming were worked out from the DNA. The sample includes about 150,000 clones, about 90% of them seen just once. Input material: peripheral blood. The chain combines TRBV5-1 with TRBJ1-1, with TRBD1 matching 10 bases. This sequence originates from a man aged 60-69 years with active or convalescent COVID-19. This CDR3 is CASSSSGTGDTEAFF. The CDR3 DNA sequence: TGCGCCAGCAGCTCGTCTGGGACAGGGGACACTGAAGCTTTCTTT.